This T cell receptor beta chain was recovered during a study of cytomegalovirus exposure and HLA in healthy donors. Primers included in the PCR were 60 Vbeta and 13 Jbeta primers. Clones were sequenced by immunoSEQ multiplex PCR, and TCRdb holds only the in-frame ones, with some missing. The sample contains roughly 140,000 clones, 82% of which appear only once. Germline values: CDR1 SQVTM, CDR2 ANQGSEA. V was shortened by 6 bases and J by 3 bases, with 20 bases between the two germline ends. The CDR3 spans 15 residues. The sequenced material came from PBMCs. The chain couples TRBV29-1 to TRBJ2-5; a weak D match, TRBD1 (6 bases). The receptor's source is a male donor in good health and CMV-seronegative. This CDR3 reads CSVMKDSHGKETQYF. The CDR3 DNA is TGCAGCGTCATGAAGGACAGTCATGGGAAAGAGACCCAGTACTTC.